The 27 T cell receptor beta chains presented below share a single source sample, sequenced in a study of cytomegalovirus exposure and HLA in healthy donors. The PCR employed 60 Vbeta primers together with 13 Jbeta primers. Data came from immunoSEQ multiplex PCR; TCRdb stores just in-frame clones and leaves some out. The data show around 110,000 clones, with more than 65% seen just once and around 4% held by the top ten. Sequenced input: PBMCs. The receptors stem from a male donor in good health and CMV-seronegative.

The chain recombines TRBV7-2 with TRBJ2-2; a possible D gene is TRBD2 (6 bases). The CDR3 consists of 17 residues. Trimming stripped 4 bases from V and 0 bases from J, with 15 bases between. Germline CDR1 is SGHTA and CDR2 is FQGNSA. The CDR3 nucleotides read TGTGCCAGCAGCTCCCCTCGGACTACCCCGAACACCGGGGAGCTGTTTTTT. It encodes CASSSPRTTPNTGELFF. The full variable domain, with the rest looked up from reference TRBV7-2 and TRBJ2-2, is GAGVSQSPSNKVTEKGKDVELRCDPISGHTALYWYRQSLGQGLEFLIYFQGNSAPDKSGLPSDRFSAERTGGSVSTLTIQRTQQEDSAVYLCASSSPRTTPNTGELFFGEGSRLTVL.

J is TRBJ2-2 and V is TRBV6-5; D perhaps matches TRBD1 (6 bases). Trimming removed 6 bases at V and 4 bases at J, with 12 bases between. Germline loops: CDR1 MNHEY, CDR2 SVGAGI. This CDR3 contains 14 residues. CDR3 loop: CASRIGTPTGELFF. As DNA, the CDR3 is TGTGCCAGCAGAATCGGGACACCCACCGGGGAGCTGTTTTTT.

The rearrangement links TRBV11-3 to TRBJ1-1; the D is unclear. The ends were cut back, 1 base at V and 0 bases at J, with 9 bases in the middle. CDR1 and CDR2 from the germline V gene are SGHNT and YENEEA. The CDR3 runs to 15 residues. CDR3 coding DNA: TGTGCCAGCAGCTTAGGGCGGGAAATGAACACTGAAGCTTTCTTT. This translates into CASSLGREMNTEAFF.

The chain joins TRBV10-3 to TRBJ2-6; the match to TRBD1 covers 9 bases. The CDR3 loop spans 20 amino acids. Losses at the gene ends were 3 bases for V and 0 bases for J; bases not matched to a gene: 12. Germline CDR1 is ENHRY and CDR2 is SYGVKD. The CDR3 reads CAISDLKGQGHYSGANVLTF. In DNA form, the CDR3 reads TGTGCCATCAGTGACTTAAAAGGACAGGGGCATTACTCTGGGGCCAACGTCCTGACTTTC.

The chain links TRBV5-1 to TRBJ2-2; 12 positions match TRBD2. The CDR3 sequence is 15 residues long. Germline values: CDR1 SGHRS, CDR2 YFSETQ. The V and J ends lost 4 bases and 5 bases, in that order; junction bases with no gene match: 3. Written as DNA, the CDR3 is TGCGCCAGCAGCGAGACTAGCGGGAGTACCGGGGAGCTGTTTTTT. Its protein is CASSETSGSTGELFF.

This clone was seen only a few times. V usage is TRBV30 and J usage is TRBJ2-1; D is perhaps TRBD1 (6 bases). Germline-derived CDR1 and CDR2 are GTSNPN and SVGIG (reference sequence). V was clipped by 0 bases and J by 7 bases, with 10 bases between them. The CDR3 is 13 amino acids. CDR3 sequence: CAWSVLRGNEQFF. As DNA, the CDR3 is TGTGCCTGGAGTGTACTTAGGGGGAATGAGCAGTTCTTC.

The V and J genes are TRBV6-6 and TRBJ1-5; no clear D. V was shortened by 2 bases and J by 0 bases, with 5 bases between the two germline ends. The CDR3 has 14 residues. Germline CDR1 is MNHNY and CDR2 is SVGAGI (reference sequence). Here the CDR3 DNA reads TGTGCCAGCAGTTACACAGATAGCAATCAGCCCCAGCATTTT. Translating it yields CASSYTDSNQPQHF.

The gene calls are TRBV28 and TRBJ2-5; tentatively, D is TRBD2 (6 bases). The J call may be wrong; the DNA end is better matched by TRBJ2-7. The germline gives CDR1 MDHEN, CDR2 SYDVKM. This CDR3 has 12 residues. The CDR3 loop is CASTTSSYEQYF. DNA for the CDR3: TGTGCCAGCACGACTAGTAGTTACGAGCAGTACTTC.

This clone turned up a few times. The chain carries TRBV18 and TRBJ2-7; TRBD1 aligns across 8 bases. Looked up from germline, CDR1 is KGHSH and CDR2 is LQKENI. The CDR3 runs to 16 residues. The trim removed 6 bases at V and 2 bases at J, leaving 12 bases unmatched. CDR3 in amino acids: CASSSTDRGFPYEQYF. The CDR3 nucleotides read TGTGCCAGCTCGTCAACCGACAGGGGTTTTCCCTACGAGCAGTACTTC.

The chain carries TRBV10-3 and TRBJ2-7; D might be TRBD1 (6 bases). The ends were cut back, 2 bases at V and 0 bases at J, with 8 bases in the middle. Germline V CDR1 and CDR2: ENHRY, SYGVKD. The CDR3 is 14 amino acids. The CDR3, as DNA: TGTGCCATCAGTGAGACAGGGAGCTCCTACGAGCAGTACTTC. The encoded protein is CAISETGSSYEQYF.

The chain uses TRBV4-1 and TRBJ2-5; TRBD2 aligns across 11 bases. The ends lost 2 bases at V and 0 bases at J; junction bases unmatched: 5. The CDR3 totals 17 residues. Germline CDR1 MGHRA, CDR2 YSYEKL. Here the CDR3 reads CASSQRLAGTYQETQYF. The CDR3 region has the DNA TGCGCCAGCAGCCAACGACTAGCGGGAACCTACCAAGAGACCCAGTACTTC.

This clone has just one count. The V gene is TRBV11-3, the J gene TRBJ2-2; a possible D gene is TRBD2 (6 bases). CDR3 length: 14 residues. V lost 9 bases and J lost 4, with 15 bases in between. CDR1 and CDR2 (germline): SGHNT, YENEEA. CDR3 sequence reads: CASALGGITGELFF. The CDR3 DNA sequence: TGTGCCAGTGCCCTCGGCGGGATCACCGGGGAGCTGTTTTTT.

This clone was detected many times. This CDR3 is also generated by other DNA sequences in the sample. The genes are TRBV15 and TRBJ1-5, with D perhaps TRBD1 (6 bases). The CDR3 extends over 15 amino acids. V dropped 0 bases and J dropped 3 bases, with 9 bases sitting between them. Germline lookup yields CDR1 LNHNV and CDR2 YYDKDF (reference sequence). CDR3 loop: CATSRDQGTNQPQHF. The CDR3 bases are TGTGCCACCAGCAGAGACCAGGGGACCAATCAGCCCCAGCATTTT.

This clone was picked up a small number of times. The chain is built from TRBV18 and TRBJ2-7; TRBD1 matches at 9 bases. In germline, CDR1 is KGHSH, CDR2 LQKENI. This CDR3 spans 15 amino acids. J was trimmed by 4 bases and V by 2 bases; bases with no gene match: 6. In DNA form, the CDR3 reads TGTGCCAGCTCACCAAGTAAGACAGGGGGATACGAGCAGTACTTC. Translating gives CASSPSKTGGYEQYF.

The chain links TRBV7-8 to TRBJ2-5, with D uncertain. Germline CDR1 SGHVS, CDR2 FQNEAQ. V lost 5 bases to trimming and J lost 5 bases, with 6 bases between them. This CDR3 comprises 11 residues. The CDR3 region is CASSHEETQYF. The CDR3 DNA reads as TGTGCCAGCAGCCACGAGGAGACCCAGTACTTC.

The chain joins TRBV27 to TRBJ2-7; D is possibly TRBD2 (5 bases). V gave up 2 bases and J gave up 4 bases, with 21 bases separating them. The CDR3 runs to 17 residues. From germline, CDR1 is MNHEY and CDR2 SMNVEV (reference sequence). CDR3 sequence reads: CASSLNGLAERPYEQYF. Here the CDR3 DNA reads TGTGCCAGCAGTTTAAATGGGCTAGCCGAAAGGCCTTACGAGCAGTACTTC.

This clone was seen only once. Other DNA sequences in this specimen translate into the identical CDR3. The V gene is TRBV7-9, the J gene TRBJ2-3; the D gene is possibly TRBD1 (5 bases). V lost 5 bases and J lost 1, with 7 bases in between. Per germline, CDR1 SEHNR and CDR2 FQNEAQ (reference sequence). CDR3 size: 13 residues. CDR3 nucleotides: TGTGCCAGCAGCCCCAGGGGCACAGATACGCAGTATTTT. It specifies CASSPRGTDTQYF.

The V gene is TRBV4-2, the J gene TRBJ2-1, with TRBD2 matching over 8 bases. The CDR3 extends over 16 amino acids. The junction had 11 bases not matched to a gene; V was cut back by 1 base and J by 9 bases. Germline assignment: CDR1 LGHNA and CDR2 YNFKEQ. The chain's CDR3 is CASSQVFGTSVPEQFF. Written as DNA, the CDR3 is TGTGCCAGCAGCCAAGTTTTCGGGACTAGTGTTCCTGAGCAGTTCTTC.

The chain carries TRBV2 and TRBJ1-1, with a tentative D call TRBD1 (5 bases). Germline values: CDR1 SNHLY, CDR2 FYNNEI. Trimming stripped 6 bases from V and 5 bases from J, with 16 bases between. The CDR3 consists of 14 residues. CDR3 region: CASRPSWGGTEAFF. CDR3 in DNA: TGTGCCAGCAGGCCCAGTTGGGGGGGGACTGAAGCTTTCTTT.

The CDR3 sequence: CASSPGQLFSEQFF. For the CDR3, the DNA is TGTGCCAGCAGCCCGGGACAGCTCTTCAGTGAGCAGTTCTTC. The chain is built from TRBV11-2 and TRBJ2-1; 7 bases are shared with TRBD1. Unmatched junction bases numbered 10, after V lost 5 bases and J lost 9 bases. CDR1 is SGHAT and CDR2 is FQNNGV in the germline V gene. The length of the CDR3 is 14 residues.

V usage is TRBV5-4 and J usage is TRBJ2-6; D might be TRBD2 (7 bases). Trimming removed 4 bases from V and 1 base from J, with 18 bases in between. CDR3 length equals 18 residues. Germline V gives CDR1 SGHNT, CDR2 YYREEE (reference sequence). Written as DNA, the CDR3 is TGTGCCAGCAGCGATACGGGGGGCGGGAGTTCTGGGGCCAACGTCCTGACTTTC. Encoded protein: CASSDTGGGSSGANVLTF.

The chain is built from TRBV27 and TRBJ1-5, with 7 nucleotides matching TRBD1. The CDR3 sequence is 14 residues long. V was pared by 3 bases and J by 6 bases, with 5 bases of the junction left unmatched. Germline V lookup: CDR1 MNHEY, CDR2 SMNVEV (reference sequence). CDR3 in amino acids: CASSFRQGTQPQHF. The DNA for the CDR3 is TGTGCCAGCAGTTTCAGACAGGGTACTCAGCCCCAGCATTTT.

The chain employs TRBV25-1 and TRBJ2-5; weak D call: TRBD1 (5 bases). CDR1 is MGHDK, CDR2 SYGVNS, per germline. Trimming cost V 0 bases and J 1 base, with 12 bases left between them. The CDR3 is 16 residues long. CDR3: CASSEYRGNPQETQYF. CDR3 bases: TGTGCCAGCAGTGAATATAGGGGAAATCCCCAAGAGACCCAGTACTTC.

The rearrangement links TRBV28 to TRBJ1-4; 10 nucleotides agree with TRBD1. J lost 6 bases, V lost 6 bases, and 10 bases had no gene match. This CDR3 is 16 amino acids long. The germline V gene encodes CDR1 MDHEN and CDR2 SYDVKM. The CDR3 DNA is TGTGCCAGCAGCGATACCCAGACAGGGGGCTATGAAAAACTGTTTTTT. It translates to CASSDTQTGGYEKLFF.

For the CDR3, the DNA is TGTGCCAGCACAGACAGGGGTTGGGGTGAAGCTTTCTTT. The encoded protein is CASTDRGWGEAFF. The rearrangement uses TRBV28 and TRBJ1-1, with 8 bases that match TRBD1. Trimming at V came to 7 bases and at J to 7 bases, leaving 8 bases not matched to a gene. The CDR3 extends over 13 amino acids. The germline V gene has CDR1 MDHEN and CDR2 SYDVKM.

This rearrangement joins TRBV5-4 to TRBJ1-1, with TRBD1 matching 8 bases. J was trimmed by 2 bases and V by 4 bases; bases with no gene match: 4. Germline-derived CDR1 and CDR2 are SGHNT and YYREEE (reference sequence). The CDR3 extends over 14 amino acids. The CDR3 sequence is CASSLDRGNTEAFF. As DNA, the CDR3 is TGTGCCAGCAGCCTCGACAGGGGAAACACTGAAGCTTTCTTT.

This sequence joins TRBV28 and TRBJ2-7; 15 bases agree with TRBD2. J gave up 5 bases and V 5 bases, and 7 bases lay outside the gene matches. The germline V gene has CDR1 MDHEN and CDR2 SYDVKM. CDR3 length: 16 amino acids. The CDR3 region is CASSIDGTSGRHEQYF. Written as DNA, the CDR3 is TGTGCCAGCAGTATAGATGGGACTAGCGGGAGGCACGAGCAGTACTTC.